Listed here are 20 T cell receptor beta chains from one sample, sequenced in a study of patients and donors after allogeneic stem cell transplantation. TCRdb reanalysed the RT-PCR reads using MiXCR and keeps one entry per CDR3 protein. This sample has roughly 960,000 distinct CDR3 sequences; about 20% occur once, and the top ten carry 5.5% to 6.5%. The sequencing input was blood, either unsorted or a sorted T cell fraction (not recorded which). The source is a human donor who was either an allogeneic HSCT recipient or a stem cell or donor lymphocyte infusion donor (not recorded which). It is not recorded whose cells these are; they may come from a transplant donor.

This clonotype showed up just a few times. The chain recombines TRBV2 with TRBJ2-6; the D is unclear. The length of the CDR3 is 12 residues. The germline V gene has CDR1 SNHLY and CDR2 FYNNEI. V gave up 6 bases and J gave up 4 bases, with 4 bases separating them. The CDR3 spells CASRLGANVLTF. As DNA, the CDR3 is TGTGCCAGCAGGTTGGGGGCCAACGTCCTGACTTTC.

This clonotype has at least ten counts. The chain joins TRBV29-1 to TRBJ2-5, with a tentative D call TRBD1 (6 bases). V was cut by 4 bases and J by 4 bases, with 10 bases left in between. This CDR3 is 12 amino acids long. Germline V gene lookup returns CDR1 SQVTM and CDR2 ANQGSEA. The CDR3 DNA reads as TGCAGCGTTGCTAGAGGGGGAGAGACCCAGTACTTC. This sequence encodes CSVARGGETQYF.

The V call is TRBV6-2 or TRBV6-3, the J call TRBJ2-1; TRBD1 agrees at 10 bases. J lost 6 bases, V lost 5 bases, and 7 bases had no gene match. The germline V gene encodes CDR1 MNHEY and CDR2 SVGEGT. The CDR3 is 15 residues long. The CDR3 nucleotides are TGTGCCAGCAGTACCCGGGACAGGGGAGGCAATGAGCAGTTCTTC. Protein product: CASSTRDRGGNEQFF.

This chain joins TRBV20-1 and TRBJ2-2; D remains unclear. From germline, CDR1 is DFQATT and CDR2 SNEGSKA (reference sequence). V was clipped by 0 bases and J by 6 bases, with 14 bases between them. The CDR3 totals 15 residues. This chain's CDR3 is CSAREAKGYSGELFF. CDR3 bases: TGCAGTGCTAGAGAGGCAAAGGGATATTCCGGGGAGCTGTTTTTT.

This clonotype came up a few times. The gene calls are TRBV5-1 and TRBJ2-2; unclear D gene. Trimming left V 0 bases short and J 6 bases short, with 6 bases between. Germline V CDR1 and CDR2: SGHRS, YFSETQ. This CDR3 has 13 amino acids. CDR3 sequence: CASSLALSGELFF. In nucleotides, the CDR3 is TGCGCCAGCAGCTTGGCCCTCTCCGGGGAGCTGTTTTTT.

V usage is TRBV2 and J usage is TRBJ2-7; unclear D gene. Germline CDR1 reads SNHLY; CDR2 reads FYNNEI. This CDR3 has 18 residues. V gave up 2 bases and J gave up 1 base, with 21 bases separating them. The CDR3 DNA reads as TGTGCCAGCAGTGAAATATTATTTCGGTCCTCCCCTTCCTACGAGCAGTACTTC. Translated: CASSEILFRSSPSYEQYF. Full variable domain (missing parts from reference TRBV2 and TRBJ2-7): EPEVTQTPSHQVTQMGQEVILRCVPISNHLYFYWYRQILGQKVEFLVSFYNNEISEKSEIFDDQFSVERPDGSNFTLKIRSTKLEDSAMYFCASSEILFRSSPSYEQYFGPGTRLTVT.

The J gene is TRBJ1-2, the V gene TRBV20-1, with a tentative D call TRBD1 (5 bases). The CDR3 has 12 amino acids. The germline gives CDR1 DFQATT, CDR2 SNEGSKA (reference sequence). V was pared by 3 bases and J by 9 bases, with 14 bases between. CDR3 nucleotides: TGCAGTGCTAGTGCCTTCGGGGGTAGCTACACCTTC. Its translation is CSASAFGGSYTF.

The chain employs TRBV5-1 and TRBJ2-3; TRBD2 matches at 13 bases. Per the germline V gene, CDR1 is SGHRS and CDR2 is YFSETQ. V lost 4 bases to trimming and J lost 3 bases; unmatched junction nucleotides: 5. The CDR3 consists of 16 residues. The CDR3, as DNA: TGCGCCAGCAGCCGGACTAGCGGGAGTACAACAGATACGCAGTATTTT. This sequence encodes CASSRTSGSTTDTQYF.

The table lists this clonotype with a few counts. CDR3 loop: CSARGPYAQRELTGELFF. For the CDR3, the DNA is TGCAGTGCTAGAGGTCCTTATGCCCAGCGGGAGTTAACCGGGGAGCTGTTTTTT. This chain joins TRBV20-1 and TRBJ2-2; TRBD2 aligns across 8 bases. Germline values: CDR1 DFQATT, CDR2 SNEGSKA (reference sequence). The junction had 15 bases not matched to a gene; V was cut back by 1 base and J by 5 bases. There are 18 residues in the CDR3.

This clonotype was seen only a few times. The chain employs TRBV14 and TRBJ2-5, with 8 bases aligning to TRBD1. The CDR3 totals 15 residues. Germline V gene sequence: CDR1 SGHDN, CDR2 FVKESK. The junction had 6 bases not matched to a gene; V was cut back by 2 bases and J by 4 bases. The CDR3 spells CASSQSRTGRETQYF. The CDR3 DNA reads TGTGCCAGCAGCCAATCCCGGACAGGGCGAGAGACCCAGTACTTC.

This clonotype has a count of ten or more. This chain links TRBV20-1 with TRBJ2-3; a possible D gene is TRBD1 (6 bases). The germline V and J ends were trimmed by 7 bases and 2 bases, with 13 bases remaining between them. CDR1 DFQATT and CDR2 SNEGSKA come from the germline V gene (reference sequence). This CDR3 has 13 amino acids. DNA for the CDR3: TGCAGTGTCAGCCAGGGGACCACAGATACGCAGTATTTT. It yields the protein CSVSQGTTDTQYF.

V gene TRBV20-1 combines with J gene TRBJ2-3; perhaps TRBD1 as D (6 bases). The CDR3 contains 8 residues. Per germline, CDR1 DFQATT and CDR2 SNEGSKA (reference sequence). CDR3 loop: CRPRGQYF. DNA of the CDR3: TGCAGGCCCAGGGGGCAGTATTTT.

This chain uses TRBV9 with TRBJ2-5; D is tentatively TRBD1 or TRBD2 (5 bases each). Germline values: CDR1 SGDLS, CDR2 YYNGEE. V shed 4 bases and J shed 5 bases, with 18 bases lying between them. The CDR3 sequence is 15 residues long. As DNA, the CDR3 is TGTGCCAGCAGCCTACTCTCCGGGGCGACGGAGACCCAGTACTTC. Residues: CASSLLSGATETQYF.

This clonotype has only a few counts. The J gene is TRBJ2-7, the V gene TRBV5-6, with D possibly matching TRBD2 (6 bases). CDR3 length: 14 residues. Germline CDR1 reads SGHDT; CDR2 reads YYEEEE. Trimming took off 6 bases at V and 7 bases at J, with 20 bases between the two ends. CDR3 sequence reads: CASNPGLRVWEQYF. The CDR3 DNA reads TGTGCCAGCAACCCGGGACTGAGAGTGTGGGAGCAGTACTTC.

DNA of the CDR3: TGTGCCAGCCTTAGACCGGGGAGCTCCTACGAGCAGTACTTC. Its protein product is CASLRPGSSYEQYF. V gene TRBV6-2 or TRBV6-3 combines with J gene TRBJ2-7, with D possibly TRBD2 on 5 matching bases. Between the trimmed V and J ends, which lost 8 bases and 0 bases, there was a span of 14 bases. The CDR3 has 14 residues. CDR1 and CDR2 from the germline V gene are MNHEY and SVGEGT.

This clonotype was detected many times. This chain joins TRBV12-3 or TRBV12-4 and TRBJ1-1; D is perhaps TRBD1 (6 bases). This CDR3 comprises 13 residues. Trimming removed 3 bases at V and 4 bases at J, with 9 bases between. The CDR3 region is CASSFSGATEAFF. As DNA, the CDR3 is TGTGCCAGCAGTTTTTCAGGGGCCACTGAAGCTTTCTTT.

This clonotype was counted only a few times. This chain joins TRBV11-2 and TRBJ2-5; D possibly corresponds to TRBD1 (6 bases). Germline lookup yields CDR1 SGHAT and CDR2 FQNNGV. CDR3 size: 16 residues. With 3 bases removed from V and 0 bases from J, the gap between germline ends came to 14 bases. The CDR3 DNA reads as TGTGCCAGCAGCTTTTACACAGGGCGTAACCAAGAGACCCAGTACTTC. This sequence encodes CASSFYTGRNQETQYF.

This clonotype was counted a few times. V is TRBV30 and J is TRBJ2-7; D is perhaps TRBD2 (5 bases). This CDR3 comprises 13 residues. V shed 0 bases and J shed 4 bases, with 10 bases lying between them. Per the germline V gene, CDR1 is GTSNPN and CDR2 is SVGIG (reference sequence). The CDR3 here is CAWSVIRGYEQYF. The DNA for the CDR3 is TGTGCCTGGAGTGTAATTCGGGGATACGAGCAGTACTTC.

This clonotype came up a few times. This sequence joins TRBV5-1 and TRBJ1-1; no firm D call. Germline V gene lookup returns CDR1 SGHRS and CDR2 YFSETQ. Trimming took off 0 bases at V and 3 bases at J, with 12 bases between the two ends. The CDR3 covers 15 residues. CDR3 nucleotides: TGCGCCAGCAGCTTGGATGTCCACACGTACACTGAAGCTTTCTTT. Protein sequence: CASSLDVHTYTEAFF. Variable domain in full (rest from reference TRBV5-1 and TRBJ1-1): KAGVTQTPRYLIKTRGQQVTLSCSPISGHRSVSWYQQTPGQGLQFLFEYFSETQRNKGNFPGRFSGRQFSNSRSEMNVSTLELGDSALYLCASSLDVHTYTEAFFGQGTRLTVV.

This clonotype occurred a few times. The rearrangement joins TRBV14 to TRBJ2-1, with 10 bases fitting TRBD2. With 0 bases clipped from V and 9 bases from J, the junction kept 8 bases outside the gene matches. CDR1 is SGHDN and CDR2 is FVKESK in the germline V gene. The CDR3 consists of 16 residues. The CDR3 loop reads CASSQDSGGLDSEQFF. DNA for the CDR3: TGTGCCAGCAGCCAAGATAGCGGGGGGCTTGACAGTGAGCAGTTCTTC.